This T cell receptor (beta chain) was captured by sequencing in a study of blood T cell repertoires in COVID-19. Study-wide background: Whether acute or convalescent, the COVID-19 samples came from the United States, Italy and Spain.

CDR3 length: 17 residues. From germline, CDR1 is LNHDA and CDR2 SQIVND (reference sequence). The V segment lost 3 bases and the J segment 5 bases; nucleotides outside the gene matches: 13. Repertoires were generated with immunoSEQ multiplex PCR, while TCRdb's copy carries only in-frame clones and drops some. This sample carries 150,000 to 200,000 clones, 83% of them seen once, and the ten largest clones take over 6%. Sequenced: peripheral blood. The chain couples TRBV19 to TRBJ1-1, with TRBD1 matching over 9 bases. The clonotype originates from a woman in her seventies with COVID-19, enrolled during active disease. The CDR3 loop is CASSIRDRASGTTEAFF. The CDR3 DNA reads TGTGCCAGTAGTATTCGGGACAGGGCATCTGGTACGACTGAAGCTTTCTTT.